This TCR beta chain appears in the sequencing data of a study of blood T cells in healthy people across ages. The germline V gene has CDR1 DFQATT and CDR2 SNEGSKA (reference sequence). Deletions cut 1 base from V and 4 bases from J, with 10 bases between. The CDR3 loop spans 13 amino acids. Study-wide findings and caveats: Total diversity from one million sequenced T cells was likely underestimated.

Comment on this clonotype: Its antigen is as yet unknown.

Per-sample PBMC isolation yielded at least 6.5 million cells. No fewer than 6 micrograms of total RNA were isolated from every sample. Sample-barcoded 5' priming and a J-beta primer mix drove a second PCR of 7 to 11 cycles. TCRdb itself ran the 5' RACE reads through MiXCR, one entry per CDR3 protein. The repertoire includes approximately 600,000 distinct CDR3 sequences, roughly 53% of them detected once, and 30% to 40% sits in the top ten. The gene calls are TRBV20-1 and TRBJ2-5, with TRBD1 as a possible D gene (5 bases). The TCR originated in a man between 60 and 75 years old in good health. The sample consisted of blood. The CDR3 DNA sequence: TGCAGTGCTAGAGCAGGGTTTTCAGAGACCCAGTACTTC. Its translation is CSARAGFSETQYF.